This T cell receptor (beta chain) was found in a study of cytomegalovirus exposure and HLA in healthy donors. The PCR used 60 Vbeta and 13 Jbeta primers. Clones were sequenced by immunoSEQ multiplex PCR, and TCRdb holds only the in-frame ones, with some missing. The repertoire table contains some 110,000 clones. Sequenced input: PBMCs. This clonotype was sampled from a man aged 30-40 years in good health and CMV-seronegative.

CDR3 amino acids: CASSLERQEYNEQFF. CDR3 nucleotide sequence: TGTGCCAGCAGCTTGGAGCGACAGGAATACAATGAGCAGTTCTTC. The chain recombines TRBV5-4 with TRBJ2-1; D might be TRBD1 (6 bases). V dropped 0 bases and J dropped 4 bases, with 11 bases sitting between them. This CDR3 comprises 15 residues. Germline CDR1 reads SGHNT; CDR2 reads YYREEE (reference sequence). Filled out from reference TRBV5-4 and TRBJ2-1, the complete variable domain reads ETGVTQSPTHLIKTRGQQVTLRCSSQSGHNTVSWYQQALGQGPQFIFQYYREEENGRGNFPPRFSGLQFPNYSSELNVNALELDDSALYLCASSLERQEYNEQFFGPGTRLTVL.